Presented here are 19 T cell receptor beta chains from one specimen sequenced in a study of shared clonotypes between healthy human individuals. Profiling relied on immunoSEQ multiplex PCR, and the TCRdb table lists in-frame clones only, not all of them. The sample includes about 2.3 million clones, roughly 93% seen only once; the top ten take under 0.45%. The source material was naive CD4+ T cells from PBMCs. Subset described: CD45RA+ positively selected. The receptors were sampled from a man younger than 35 in good health. Some clones in this sample may be carry-over from other donors' samples.

V is TRBV28 and J is TRBJ2-6; a possible D gene is TRBD1 (5 bases). This CDR3 has 15 amino acids. V was trimmed by 6 bases and J by 0 bases, leaving 9 bases between them. Germline CDR1 reads MDHEN; CDR2 reads SYDVKM. This CDR3 reads CASSLDNSGANVLTF. CDR3 DNA sequence: TGTGCCAGCAGCTTGGACAACTCTGGGGCCAACGTCCTGACTTTC.

The rearrangement joins TRBV4-1 to TRBJ1-1, with 10 bases identical to TRBD1. Germline V gene sequence: CDR1 MGHRA, CDR2 YSYEKL. J lost 4 bases, V lost 0 bases, and 8 bases had no gene match. The CDR3 totals 17 residues. The CDR3 coding sequence is TGCGCCAGCAGCCAAGAAGCCGGGACAGGGGTTGGCACTGAAGCTTTCTTT. Its translation: CASSQEAGTGVGTEAFF.

This clone was found a few times. The rearrangement links TRBV27 to TRBJ2-7; TRBD1 is a possible D gene (6 bases). With 6 bases removed from V and 6 bases from J, the gap between germline ends came to 18 bases. The CDR3 totals 14 residues. Germline loops: CDR1 MNHEY, CDR2 SMNVEV (reference sequence). The CDR3, as DNA: TGTGCCAGCAGCCAGTACAGGGATTCGGGCGAGCAGTACTTC. Amino acid sequence: CASSQYRDSGEQYF.

The genes are TRBV20-1 and TRBJ1-1, with D perhaps TRBD1 (5 bases). This CDR3 has 11 residues. The V gene lost 6 bases and the J gene lost 6 bases, with 11 bases spanning the gap. Germline assignment: CDR1 DFQATT and CDR2 SNEGSKA (reference sequence). CDR3 in DNA: TGCAGTGCGCCCCCGGGGGCTGAAGCTTTCTTT. Residues: CSAPPGAEAFF.

The chain's CDR3 is CASSLGEGAFPGELFF. CDR3 nucleotide sequence: TGTGCCAGCAGCTTAGGGGAGGGAGCGTTCCCCGGGGAGCTGTTTTTT. The chain couples TRBV7-9 to TRBJ2-2, with 7 nucleotides matching TRBD2. Germline V gene data show CDR1 as SEHNR and CDR2 as FQNEAQ (reference sequence). The CDR3 consists of 16 residues. Germline trimming cut 1 base from V and 6 bases from J; bases unmatched to any gene: 8.

V and J are TRBV28 and TRBJ1-1, with D tentatively TRBD1 (6 bases). This CDR3 spans 14 amino acids. V lost 5 bases and J 4 bases, leaving 14 bases between the germline ends. The germline CDR1 and CDR2 sequences are MDHEN and SYDVKM. DNA for the CDR3: TGTGCCAGCAGTGGCCCGAACAGGGCCACTGAAGCTTTCTTT. Translating it yields CASSGPNRATEAFF.

This clone was detected once. The chain couples TRBV30 to TRBJ1-5, with 10 positions matching TRBD1. Germline values: CDR1 GTSNPN, CDR2 SVGIG (reference sequence). The CDR3 has 14 amino acids. The ends lost 4 bases at V and 2 bases at J; junction bases unmatched: 2. CDR3 amino acids: CAWTGTGGNQPQHF. The CDR3 DNA reads TGTGCCTGGACTGGGACAGGGGGCAATCAGCCCCAGCATTTT.

Remarks on this clone: This sample includes further DNA sequences coding for the same CDR3. V usage is TRBV5-1 and J usage is TRBJ1-3; D perhaps matches TRBD1 (5 bases). Trimming stripped 4 bases from V and 0 bases from J, with 11 bases between. This CDR3 is built from 15 residues. Germline lookup yields CDR1 SGHRS and CDR2 YFSETQ. The CDR3 sequence: CASSPGPSSGNTIYF. The DNA of the CDR3 is TGCGCCAGCAGCCCGGGGCCTTCCTCTGGAAACACCATATATTTT.

This clone showed up just once. The chain is built from TRBV7-8 and TRBJ1-3; the D is unclear. V lost 1 base to trimming and J lost 0 bases, with 10 bases between them. This CDR3 spans 16 amino acids. Germline V gene sequence: CDR1 SGHVS, CDR2 FQNEAQ. The CDR3 nucleotides read TGTGCCAGCAGCTTAGAAGGCAGGCACTCTGGAAACACCATATATTTT. Translated, it gives CASSLEGRHSGNTIYF.

Notes on this clone: At the DNA level, this CDR3 is encoded by other sequences in the same sample as well. The genes are TRBV5-1 and TRBJ2-3, with TRBD1 as a possible D gene (5 bases). Trimming pared 1 base from V and 6 bases from J, leaving 6 bases between. This CDR3 is 12 amino acids long. CDR1 SGHRS and CDR2 YFSETQ come from the germline V gene. CDR3 loop: CASSLKGDTQYF. CDR3 in DNA: TGCGCCAGCAGCTTGAAGGGGGATACGCAGTATTTT.

The gene calls are TRBV28 and TRBJ1-2, with D hard to call. V was clipped by 3 bases and J by 0 bases, with 8 bases between them. The CDR3 extends over 14 amino acids. Germline loops: CDR1 MDHEN, CDR2 SYDVKM. CDR3 amino acids: CASSFPRTNYGYTF. CDR3 DNA sequence: TGTGCCAGCAGTTTTCCCCGGACTAACTATGGCTACACCTTC.

This clone was seen once. The chain couples TRBV5-1 to TRBJ2-2, with 12 bases aligning to TRBD2. The CDR3 is 16 amino acids. Trimming at V came to 4 bases and at J to 5 bases, leaving 6 bases not matched to a gene. Germline CDR1 and CDR2: SGHRS and YFSETQ. CDR3 DNA sequence: TGCGCCAGCAGCCCGACTAGCGGGAGCCTTACCGGGGAGCTGTTTTTT. Protein sequence: CASSPTSGSLTGELFF.

Note on this clone: Other DNA sequences of this sample code for an identical CDR3. The genes are TRBV5-4 and TRBJ2-7, with 10 bases lining up with TRBD1. The V gene end was trimmed by 3 bases and the J gene end by 3 bases; junction bases not matched to a gene: 0. The germline V gene has CDR1 SGHNT and CDR2 YYREEE (reference sequence). The CDR3 is 13 amino acids. The CDR3 DNA is TGTGCCAGCAGCTGGGACAGGGGCTACGAGCAGTACTTC. Its protein product is CASSWDRGYEQYF.

V and J are TRBV6-5 and TRBJ1-4, with D possibly being TRBD1 (5 bases). The length of the CDR3 is 14 residues. Germline V CDR1 and CDR2: MNHEY, SVGAGI. V lost 6 bases and J 6 bases, leaving 14 bases between the germline ends. The CDR3 bases are TGTGCCAGCAGCCCCCCAGGGCTCGATGAAAAACTGTTTTTT. Translating it yields CASSPPGLDEKLFF.

This clone was seen only once. The chain employs TRBV28 and TRBJ2-7; D unclear. Germline CDR1 MDHEN, CDR2 SYDVKM. The CDR3 totals 12 residues. The germline V and J ends were trimmed by 4 bases and 2 bases, with 6 bases remaining between them. CDR3 in amino acids: CASSYVPYEQYF. CDR3 nucleotides: TGTGCCAGCAGTTATGTCCCCTACGAGCAGTACTTC.

The chain employs TRBV5-1 and TRBJ2-3, with a weak D call TRBD2 (5 bases). Germline values: CDR1 SGHRS, CDR2 YFSETQ. This CDR3 is 14 amino acids long. Trimming shortened V by 3 bases and J by 4 bases, and 12 bases separated the two germline ends. The CDR3 bases are TGCGCCAGCAGCTCTGGGAGTGGGGCAGATACGCAGTATTTT. Its translation: CASSSGSGADTQYF.

V usage is TRBV29-1 and J usage is TRBJ2-7; weak D call: TRBD2 (6 bases). V gave up 0 bases and J gave up 2 bases, with 14 bases separating them. This CDR3 has 15 amino acids. CDR1 is SQVTM and CDR2 is ANQGSEA in the germline V gene. The CDR3 nucleotides are TGCAGCGTTGAAGATCGAGGTAGCGGCGCCTACGAGCAGTACTTC. This gives the protein CSVEDRGSGAYEQYF.

V gene TRBV7-3 combines with J gene TRBJ2-7, with a tentative D call TRBD2 (6 bases). The ends were cut back, 0 bases at V and 2 bases at J, with 11 bases in the middle. Germline CDR1 SGHTA, CDR2 FQGTGA. The CDR3 sequence is 15 residues long. Here the CDR3 DNA reads TGTGCCAGCAGCTTAACGGGGGGACGGACCTACGAGCAGTACTTC. It codes for CASSLTGGRTYEQYF.

The V gene is TRBV2, the J gene TRBJ2-4; 8 nucleotides match TRBD1. The trim removed 5 bases at V and 0 bases at J, leaving 9 bases unmatched. CDR1 and CDR2 (germline): SNHLY, FYNNEI. The CDR3 runs to 17 residues. The CDR3 loop reads CASSTQDRDLAKNIQYF. CDR3 coding DNA: TGTGCCAGCAGTACTCAGGACAGGGACCTAGCCAAAAACATTCAGTACTTC.